This T cell receptor (beta chain) was sequenced during a study of Ad26.COV2.S vaccination and SARS-CoV-2 variants. About the research overall: In the COV1001 trial, the donor was in the Ad26.COV2.S arm.

Clones were sequenced by immunoSEQ multiplex PCR, and TCRdb holds only the in-frame ones, with some missing. The sample carries some 450,000 clones, 80% to 95% recorded once. The treatment: approximately 18 received Ad26.COV2.S at low or high dose, single or two shots; roughly five received placebo; per-sample allocation not given. Collection of the samples took place on day 63 after the first injection of vaccine or placebo. The shot given was an Ad26 vector that makes Wuhan-strain SARS-CoV-2 spike. The CDR3 is 16 residues long. CDR1 and CDR2 from the germline V gene are ENHRY and SYGVKD. V was clipped by 0 bases and J by 2 bases, with 14 bases between them.

The clonotype originates from a person aged 18-65 years who received the Ad26.COV2.S COVID-19 vaccine or a placebo. The chain uses TRBV10-3 and TRBJ2-7; D is unclear. This sample comprised peripheral blood, obtained in a trial of Ad26.COV2.S vaccine versus placebo. CDR3 sequence (DNA): TGTGCCATCAGTGAGTCGAGGCCGCAAACAACCTACGAGCAGTACTTC. It is translated as CAISESRPQTTYEQYF.